These 3 T cell receptor beta chains came from one sample sequenced in a study of CD8+CD57+ T cells in acquired aplastic anemia. TCR beta VDJ and CDR3 were profiled, and genomic DNA was the template. In TCRdb, the reads were re-called with MiXCR into one record per CDR3 protein. The sample lists fewer than 250,000 distinct CDR3 sequences, approximately 49% occurring once. The material sequenced was sorted CD4+, CD8+, or CD8+CD57+ T cells (not recorded which) from PBMCs. The source of these receptors is a human donor in good health, serving as a control.

The chain recombines TRBV15 with TRBJ2-1, with 7 positions matching TRBD1. The germline V gene has CDR1 LNHNV and CDR2 YYDKDF (reference sequence). The CDR3 runs 17 residues. J lost 0 bases, V lost 4 bases, and 9 bases had no gene match. The CDR3 DNA follows: TGTGCCACCAGCACGTTCGGGACAGCTGGCTCCTACAATGAGCAGTTCTTC. Protein: CATSTFGTAGSYNEQFF.

Only one count was recorded for this clonotype. The genes are TRBV25-1 and TRBJ1-1; 9 bases are shared with TRBD1. The CDR3 contains 14 residues. V gave up 7 bases and J gave up 1 base; unmatched junction bases: 4. CDR1 is MGHDK and CDR2 is SYGVNS in the germline V gene. CDR3 amino acids: CASTEGQGNTEAFF. The CDR3 DNA is TGTGCCAGCACCGAGGGACAGGGGAACACTGAAGCTTTCTTT.

This clonotype has just a few counts. This chain links TRBV5-4 with TRBJ2-1; 9 bases are shared with TRBD2. Germline V CDR1 and CDR2: SGHNT, YYREEE (reference sequence). CDR3 length equals 20 residues. V lost 3 bases and J lost 1; bases outside the gene matches: 17. The CDR3 sequence is CASSSPKSGGFPRSYNEQFF. The CDR3 DNA reads TGTGCCAGCAGCTCCCCAAAAAGCGGGGGGTTCCCCAGGTCCTACAATGAGCAGTTCTTC.